The rows below give T cell receptor beta chains drawn from one sample of a study of tumour-infiltrating T cells in Burkitt lymphoma. Libraries were prepared by immunoSEQ multiplex PCR; TCRdb keeps only in-frame clonotypes and omits some of them. The repertoire consists of 46,000 or so clones, with around 30% occurring once and the leading ten covering under 3.5%. Sequences were obtained from tumor tissue. The receptors here all came from a human donor with Burkitt lymphoma. The CDR3 runs from the conserved cysteine through the conserved F or W. A D gene is named only where the DNA matches it firmly. Not every row has a clone size; where given, it reads once, few, many or a size class.

D gene,CDR3 length,V gene,J gene,clone size,CDR3 DNA,CDR3 protein
-,13,TRBV2,TRBJ1-2,few,TGTGCCAGCAGTGAAAACACCTGGGCTGGCTACACCTTC,CASSENTWAGYTF
-,12,TRBV10-1,TRBJ1-5,-,TGCGCCAGCTGGCGGGGGGGTCAGCCCCAGCATTTT,CASWRGGQPQHF
-,14,TRBV30,TRBJ2-3,few,TGTGCCTGGAGTTCAGGAACTTTGCAAGATACGCAGTATTTT,CAWSSGTLQDTQYF
-,15,TRBV5-4,TRBJ2-5,-,TGTGCCAGCAGCTTGTACCGGGCCTCCCAAGAGACCCAGTACTTC,CASSLYRASQETQYF
-,12,TRBV6-1,TRBJ2-7,-,TGTGCCAGCAGTCGACAGTCCTACGAGCAGTACTTC,CASSRQSYEQYF
-,12,TRBV5-1,TRBJ2-5,few,TGCGCCAGTACTGAGGGGCAAGAGACCCAGTACTTC,CASTEGQETQYF
-,12,TRBV6-6,TRBJ1-5,-,TGTGCCAGCAGGCCAAGCAATCAGCCCCAGCATTTT,CASRPSNQPQHF
-,13,TRBV19,TRBJ1-1,-,TGTGCCAGTAGTTTGCTGGGGAACACTGAAGCTTTCTTT,CASSLLGNTEAFF
TRBD2,16,TRBV7-8,TRBJ2-7,medium-sized,TGTGCCAGCAGGGGACTAGCGGGGGATACCGCCTACGAGCAGTACTTC,CASRGLAGDTAYEQYF
-,17,TRBV21-1,TRBJ2-3,-,TGTGCCAGCAGCAAAACCTCTGCAGGGGAACCCACAGATACGCAGTATTTT,CASSKTSAGEPTDTQYF
-,13,TRBV30,TRBJ1-6,-,TGTGCCTGGACACCGAGTCACAATTCACCCCTCCACTTT,CAWTPSHNSPLHF
-,14,TRBV19,TRBJ2-5,-,TGTGCCAGTAGTATCCCTGGCAGGGGAGAGACCCAGTACTTC,CASSIPGRGETQYF
-,13,TRBV5-8,TRBJ1-1,-,TGTGCCAGCAGGATTCTTGTTAACACTGAAGCTTTCTTT,CASRILVNTEAFF
TRBD2,17,TRBV5-4,TRBJ2-1,-,TGTGCCAGCAGCTTGGGGGTTCGCGGGGGGGCTCTCGGTGAGCAGTTCTTC,CASSLGVRGGALGEQFF
-,14,TRBV2,TRBJ1-5,-,TGTGCCAGCAGTCGACAGGTTGGGGGACAGCCCCAGCATTTT,CASSRQVGGQPQHF
-,12,TRBV7-9,TRBJ1-1,few,TGTGCCAGCAGCGCAGGGTACACTGAAGCTTTCTTT,CASSAGYTEAFF
TRBD1,14,TRBV7-8,TRBJ1-2,-,TGTGCCAGCAGAGGGGACAGGGGCAACTATGGCTACACCTTC,CASRGDRGNYGYTF
TRBD1,16,TRBV7-2,TRBJ2-7,few,TGTGCCAGCAGCTTATTAGGGGGACAGGGGGCCTACGAGCAGTACTTC,CASSLLGGQGAYEQYF
TRBD1,15,TRBV6-6,TRBJ1-5,-,TGTGCCAGCACCTACAGGACAGGGGGAGATCAGCCCCAGCATTTT,CASTYRTGGDQPQHF
TRBD2,16,TRBV7-2,TRBJ2-3,-,TGTGCCAGCAGCCCCCCGAGCGGGGGGGGCACAGATACGCAGTATTTT,CASSPPSGGGTDTQYF
-,13,TRBV6-1,TRBJ1-6,-,TGTGCCAGCAGGGGAACCTCTGATTCACCCCTCCACTTT,CASRGTSDSPLHF
TRBD2,16,TRBV11-2,TRBJ2-2,-,TGTGCCAGCAGCTTAGGCCTAGCGGGGGGCTCCGGGGAGCTGTTTTTT,CASSLGLAGGSGELFF
-,13,TRBV7-6,TRBJ2-5,-,TGTGCCAGCAGCCCGAGGACTCAAGAGACCCAGTACTTC,CASSPRTQETQYF
TRBD1,15,TRBV27,TRBJ1-6,-,TGTGCCAGCACGCCCGGGGCAGGGGGAAATTCACCCCTCCACTTT,CASTPGAGGNSPLHF
-,16,TRBV7-2,TRBJ1-4,few,TGTGCCAGCAGCTTATTTCCGGGGAAGACTAATGAAAAACTGTTTTTT,CASSLFPGKTNEKLFF
TRBD1,18,TRBV19,TRBJ2-5,-,TGTGCCAGTACCTTAGGGGGACAGGGCTATCCCTACCAAGAGACCCAGTACTTC,CASTLGGQGYPYQETQYF
TRBD1,15,TRBV6-1,TRBJ1-4,-,TGTGCCAGCAGTTCGGACAGGGGGCATAGTGAAAAACTGTTTTTT,CASSSDRGHSEKLFF
TRBD1,15,TRBV28,TRBJ1-5,-,TGTGCCAGCAGCCCCGGACAGGTCAGCAATCAGCCCCAGCATTTT,CASSPGQVSNQPQHF
-,14,TRBV10-3,TRBJ2-5,-,TGTGCCATCAGTGAAGGGCTGGCCGGGGAGACCCAGTACTTC,CAISEGLAGETQYF
-,15,TRBV7-2,TRBJ1-1,-,TGTGCCAGCAGCTTATTCTGGACGGAGAACACTGAAGCTTTCTTT,CASSLFWTENTEAFF
TRBD1,15,TRBV5-4,TRBJ1-2,-,TGTGCCAGCAGCTTAAGGACAGGGGCGGACTATGGCTACACCTTC,CASSLRTGADYGYTF
-,14,TRBV6-5,TRBJ2-7,-,TGTGCCAGCAGTTACGCCGGGAGTTCCTACGAGCAGTACTTC,CASSYAGSSYEQYF
TRBD1,14,TRBV5-6,TRBJ2-2,few,TGTGCCAGCAGCCCCGGGACAGGGACCGGGGAGCTGTTTTTT,CASSPGTGTGELFF
TRBD2,15,TRBV6-6,TRBJ2-5,-,TGTGCCAGCAGCGAAACTAGCGGGGGGGAGGAGACCCAGTACTTC,CASSETSGGEETQYF
-,14,TRBV19,TRBJ2-3,-,TGTGCCAGTAGTCCGTCCGAGCGGGCAGATACGCAGTATTTT,CASSPSERADTQYF
-,14,TRBV4-2,TRBJ1-2,-,TGTGCCAGCAGCCGACCGTCCCCAGGGTATGGCTACACCTTC,CASSRPSPGYGYTF
TRBD1,16,TRBV7-2,TRBJ1-6,few,TGTGCCAGCAGCTTACTTGGACAGGGGTCGGGGTCACCCCTCCACTTT,CASSLLGQGSGSPLHF